This T cell receptor beta chain was documented in a study of cytomegalovirus exposure and HLA in healthy donors. The study, taken as a whole, reports: In a later analysis, HLA-C alleles had the fewest associated TCRs, DRB1 alleles the most. As a later analysis revealed, most CMV-associated TCR beta chains appeared HLA-restricted.

This clone has only a few counts. Antigen: not known. PCR involved 60 Vbeta and 13 Jbeta primers. TCRdb's table, derived via immunoSEQ multiplex PCR, lists solely in-frame clones and lacks some. This sample has some 80,000 clones, with 60% to 85% found just once. The V gene lost 5 bases and the J gene lost 5 bases, with 16 bases spanning the gap. The CDR3 sequence is 14 residues long. The germline V gene encodes CDR1 SEHNR and CDR2 FQNEAQ (reference sequence). The rearrangement joins TRBV7-9 to TRBJ2-7; the D gene is possibly TRBD1 (6 bases). This receptor was obtained from a man aged 35 to 55 in good health and CMV-seronegative. Sequenced input: PBMCs. CDR3 coding DNA: TGTGCCAGCAGCCAACAGGGAAGCTACGACGAGCAGTACTTC. It yields the protein CASSQQGSYDEQYF.